This T cell receptor (beta chain) was captured in a study of vaccination and CD4 T cells after COVID-19. Study in general: The study enrolled six male and four female convalescents, two of whom were Hispanic.

A remark on this clonotype: Antigen specificity is unknown.

The Oncomine TCR Beta short-read assay was applied to DNA of cultured CD4+ T cells. Each CDR3 protein is one row after TCRdb ran MiXCR on the PCR reads. The profile shows 9,000 to 15,000 distinct CDR3 sequences, 40% to 50% of them singletons. The treatment here: approximately 10-day PBMC culture with coronavirus spike peptide pools or control peptides (ViraFEST assay). ViraFEST used peptide pools to expand antigen-specific T cells and subsequently sequenced their TCRs. Positive PCR tests were logged from March through December 2020, ahead of US Alpha, Beta and Delta variants. This sequence was found in a human donor who had recovered from COVID-19. Sequencing used CD4+ T cells from blood, cultured in vitro.

Here the CDR3 DNA reads TGTGCCAGCAGCGCCTCTGAGGTGGGTAATGAAAAACTGTTTTTT. It encodes CASSASEVGNEKLFF. The chain has TRBV7-2 and TRBJ1-4; D gene unclear. In germline, CDR1 is SGHTA, CDR2 FQGNSA. The CDR3 is made up of 15 amino acids. V shed 5 bases and J shed 4 bases, with 14 bases lying between them. The full variable domain, with the rest looked up from reference TRBV7-2 and TRBJ1-4, is GAGVSQSPSNKVTEKGKDVELRCDPISGHTALYWYRQSLGQGLEFLIYFQGNSAPDKSGLPSDRFSAERTGGSVSTLTIQRTQQEDSAVYLCASSASEVGNEKLFFGSGTQLSVL.